What follows describes a single T cell receptor (beta chain). Its matching antigen is unknown. Germline lookup yields CDR1 SNHLY and CDR2 FYNNEI. After removal of 4 bases from V and 4 bases from J, the junction contained 5 bases not matched to a gene. The CDR3 sequence is 15 residues long. The data were obtained in a study of T cells after yellow fever vaccination. Study context: It was SMART-Seq v4 Ultra Low Input that prepared the fractions with low cell numbers.

5'RACE template switching generated TCR cDNA, adding a universal primer site and UMIs. Each CDR3 protein is one row after TCRdb ran MiXCR on the 5' RACE reads. The repertoire holds 400,000 or so distinct CDR3 sequences, with under 7.5% as singletons. Study-level results: A secondary response was less intense yet reached its peak sooner, at day 5 versus 15. Bulk-population clonotypes that are abundant could appear as contaminants in FACS-sorted repertoires.

The clonotype was recovered from a man aged 25-45 years who received the YFV17D yellow fever vaccine. The sample consisted of PBMCs, taken 5 days after the yellow fever booster vaccination. The gene calls are TRBV2 and TRBJ2-5; 11 nucleotides align to TRBD2. The CDR3 reads CASSAWLAGGETQYF. For the CDR3, the DNA is TGTGCCAGCAGTGCTTGGCTAGCGGGAGGAGAGACCCAGTACTTC.